A selection of T cell receptor beta chains follows, all from one sample in a study of T cells in Graves' hyperthyroidism and ophthalmopathy. TCRdb reanalysed the multiplex PCR reads using MiXCR and keeps one entry per CDR3 protein. The table includes about 610,000 distinct CDR3 sequences, more than 15% detected once. Source material: blood. All receptors derive from a woman aged 40 to 55 with Graves' ophthalmopathy. Both conserved end residues are part of each CDR3. The D gene is left open where the match is weak. Size is stated for part of the rows, as once, few or many counts, or as a class when the clone is expanded.

CSVVGVNEKLFF	TGCAGTGTCGTCGGGGTTAATGAAAAACTGTTTTTT	12	TRBJ1-4	NA	NA	TRBV20-1
CASTSWTANNSPLHF	TGTGCCAGCACCTCCTGGACAGCAAACAATTCACCCCTCCACTTT	15	TRBJ1-6	NA	NA	TRBV2
CASSQGVNYNEQFF	TGTGCCAGCAGCCAAGGGGTAAACTACAATGAGCAGTTCTTC	14	TRBJ2-1	NA	many	TRBV3-1
CASRPSGQGWTEAFF	TGTGCCAGCAGACCATCGGGACAGGGTTGGACTGAAGCTTTCTTT	15	TRBJ1-1	TRBD1	many	TRBV11-2
CASSPLISLYGYTF	TGTGCCAGCAGTCCCCTTATCTCCCTCTATGGCTACACCTTC	14	TRBJ1-2	NA	few	TRBV28
CASSPRTGAYEQYF	TGTGCCAGCAGCCCTAGGACAGGGGCCTACGAGCAGTACTTC	14	TRBJ2-7	TRBD1	NA	TRBV7-2
CSVRTGGVDTEAFF	TGCAGCGTTCGGACAGGGGGGGTGGACACTGAAGCTTTCTTT	14	TRBJ1-1	TRBD1	NA	TRBV29-1
CASSQGPGLRLYEQYF	TGTGCCAGCAGCCAAGGCCCGGGACTCCGCTTATATGAGCAGTACTTC	16	TRBJ2-7	NA	many	TRBV3-1
CASSLPSPGTGSSYGYTF	TGTGCCAGCAGCTTACCAAGTCCCGGGACAGGGTCAAGCTATGGCTACACCTTC	18	TRBJ1-2	TRBD1	NA	TRBV7-9
CASTSSRDRIYGYTF	TGTGCCAGCACGTCCTCCCGGGACAGGATATATGGCTACACCTTC	15	TRBJ1-2	TRBD1	many	TRBV28
CASSLFGGSKGYTF	TGTGCCAGCAGCTTATTCGGGGGTTCAAAGGGCTACACCTTC	14	TRBJ1-2	NA	many	TRBV11-2
CSALPTGYRQPQHF	TGCAGTGCTCTTCCAACAGGATATAGACAGCCCCAGCATTTT	14	TRBJ1-5	NA	NA	TRBV20-1
CASSLTSGNYEQYF	TGTGCCAGCAGTCTGACTAGCGGGAACTACGAGCAGTACTTC	14	TRBJ2-7	TRBD2	many	TRBV6-1
CASQGADTEAFF	TGTGCCAGTCAGGGGGCGGACACTGAAGCTTTCTTT	12	TRBJ1-1	TRBD1	NA	TRBV3-1
CASSSGAKETQYF	TGTGCCAGCAGCTCCGGGGCGAAAGAGACCCAGTACTTC	13	TRBJ2-5	NA	many	TRBV28
CASSFQAYNEQFF	TGTGCCAGCAGTTTTCAGGCTTACAATGAGCAGTTCTTC	13	TRBJ2-1	NA	many	TRBV27
CASRGDRGQDSGYTF	TGTGCCAGCAGGGGGGACAGGGGGCAAGACTCTGGCTACACCTTC	15	TRBJ1-2	TRBD1	many	TRBV6-1
CASSGDRSSYGYTF	TGTGCCAGCAGTGGGGACAGATCTAGCTATGGCTACACCTTC	14	TRBJ1-2	TRBD1	many	TRBV2
CASTGTSGSNEQFF	TGTGCCAGCACCGGGACTAGCGGGAGTAATGAGCAGTTCTTC	14	TRBJ2-1	TRBD2	many	TRBV28
CAWSAGSGANVLTF	TGTGCCTGGAGTGCAGGGTCTGGGGCCAACGTCCTGACTTTC	14	TRBJ2-6	NA	many	TRBV30
CASSFGGAELIEAFF	TGTGCCAGCAGTTTTGGGGGGGCAGAACTCATTGAAGCTTTCTTT	15	TRBJ1-1	NA	few	TRBV12-3/TRBV12-4
CASSQEIAGGDTQYF	TGTGCCAGCAGCCAAGAGATAGCGGGGGGTGATACGCAGTATTTT	15	TRBJ2-3	TRBD2	NA	TRBV4-2
CACTGGEGTQYF	TGTGCCTGCACAGGGGGGGAAGGGACGCAGTATTTT	12	TRBJ2-3	NA	many	TRBV30
CATSSYRGSGNQPQHF	TGTGCCACCAGCAGCTACCGGGGGTCCGGCAATCAGCCCCAGCATTTT	16	TRBJ1-5	NA	NA	TRBV15
CASSLRGVDGQYF	TGTGCCAGCAGCCTCAGGGGAGTAGACGGGCAGTACTTC	13	TRBJ2-7	NA	NA	TRBV28
CASSYATETSEQYF	TGTGCCAGCAGTTACGCGACAGAGACGTCGGAACAGTACTTC	14	TRBJ2-7	NA	many	TRBV6-6